This record covers a single T cell receptor beta chain. The antigen is unknown. The data belong to a study of OX40 agonist ivuxolimab in advanced cancers. Study-wide background: Patients enrolled in dose escalation were diagnosed with hepatocellular carcinoma, melanoma, renal cell or head and neck cancer. The eligibility criteria allowed prior anti-PD-1, anti-PD-L1 or anti-CTLA-4 therapy, and about 40% had some.

Germline V CDR1 and CDR2: LGHNA, YSLEER. The length of the CDR3 is 15 residues. V lost 4 bases to trimming and J lost 4 bases; unmatched junction nucleotides: 5. Study-wide findings and caveats: Some nonresponders additionally presented with little normalized T-cell clonal expansion.

Assay: immunoSEQ multiplex PCR; the TCRdb copy retains only in-frame clones and omits some. The table has tens of thousands of clones, roughly 80% seen once; the top ten hold under 5%. The V and J genes are TRBV4-3 and TRBJ2-1; 9 bases map to TRBD1. The input for sequencing was CD4+ or CD8+ T cells sorted from blood, taken in a trial of the OX40 agonist ivuxolimab. The sequence came from an adult with an advanced solid tumor such as melanoma, head and neck, liver or kidney cancer. The CDR3 DNA sequence: TGCGCCAGCAGCCGGGACAGGGAGTTGTACAATGAGCAGTTCTTC. Protein product: CASSRDRELYNEQFF.